A single sample is the source of the 31 T cell receptor beta chains below, sequenced in a study of blood T cell repertoires in COVID-19 (dated by TCRdb to 2019 to 2021). Library generation was performed with the immunoSEQ multiplex PCR assay. TCRdb re-hosts the immuneACCESS table, in-frame sequences only. Its copies lack some clones; in the studies checked, an unresolved V gene accounts for under half of them, and the cause for the rest is not known. Recorded for this sample are about 180,000 clones; over 75% of them occurred a single time. Clones ranked in the top ten supply around 1.3% of the sample. Sequencing was carried out using PBMCs or T cells enriched from blood (not recorded which). The origin of the receptors is a human donor with acute COVID-19. The donor label of this sample is uncertain.

This chain joins TRBV4-2 and TRBJ1-4; 9 bases are a match to TRBD1. Looked up from germline, CDR1 is LGHNA and CDR2 is YNFKEQ. CDR3 length: 17 amino acids. V was pared by 0 bases and J by 7 bases, with 9 bases of the junction left unmatched. The CDR3: CASSQDRTGQGGEKLFF. The CDR3 DNA follows: TGTGCCAGCAGCCAAGATCGGACGGGACAGGGAGGTGAAAAACTGTTTTTT.

V is TRBV6-5 and J is TRBJ1-1; 9 positions match TRBD1. V dropped 6 bases and J dropped 4; count of bases not matched to a gene: 9. The V gene's germline CDR1 is MNHEY and CDR2 SVGAGI. This CDR3 contains 15 residues. CDR3 bases: TGTGCCAGCAGGACTTCACAGGGGGCGAGCACTGAAGCTTTCTTT. This codes for CASRTSQGASTEAFF.

The V call is TRBV12-3 or TRBV12-4, the J call TRBJ1-4, with D possibly being TRBD1 (5 bases). Trimming stripped 4 bases from V and 10 bases from J, with 13 bases between. The CDR3 consists of 13 residues. Here the CDR3 reads CASSSDSVGKLFF. The CDR3 DNA follows: TGTGCCAGCAGTTCCGACAGTGTTGGAAAACTGTTTTTT.

The V and J genes are TRBV15 and TRBJ1-4; D gene ambiguous. Germline CDR1 is LNHNV and CDR2 is YYDKDF (reference sequence). CDR3 length: 14 residues. V lost 0 bases and J lost 12, with 14 bases in between. CDR3 loop: CATSRDGPPDELFF. DNA of the CDR3: TGTGCCACCAGCAGAGATGGGCCGCCCGATGAACTGTTTTTT.

This chain joins TRBV27 and TRBJ1-2, with 9 bases matching TRBD1. V shed 4 bases, J shed 7 bases, and the junction held 4 bases outside the gene matches. Germline-derived CDR1 and CDR2 are MNHEY and SMNVEV (reference sequence). The CDR3 covers 13 residues. The CDR3 protein is CASSWTGEGGYTF. CDR3 nucleotide sequence: TGTGCCAGCAGTTGGACAGGGGAGGGTGGCTACACCTTC.

This rearrangement joins TRBV10-3 to TRBJ1-5; 7 bases match TRBD1. The V and J ends lost 2 bases and 4 bases, in that order; junction bases with no gene match: 8. The CDR3 covers 16 residues. Germline V gives CDR1 ENHRY, CDR2 SYGVKD. DNA of the CDR3: TGTGCCATCAGTGAGGGTCGGGGGACAGCGAATCAGCCCCAGCATTTT. Translation gives CAISEGRGTANQPQHF.

This clone came up once. The rearrangement joins TRBV7-3 to TRBJ2-1, with TRBD2 matching over 10 bases. CDR3 length: 15 amino acids. CDR1 and CDR2 from the germline V gene are SGHTA and FQGTGA. With 0 bases clipped from V and 7 bases from J, the junction kept 3 bases outside the gene matches. CDR3 sequence: CASSLTSGGRNEQFF. The CDR3 bases are TGTGCCAGCAGCTTAACTAGCGGGGGGAGGAATGAGCAGTTCTTC. Together with reference TRBV7-3 and TRBJ2-1, the CDR3 gives the full variable domain: GAGVSQTPSNKVTEKGKYVELRCDPISGHTALYWYRQSLGQGPEFLIYFQGTGAADDSGLPNDRFFAVRPEGSVSTLKIQRTERGDSAVYLCASSLTSGGRNEQFFGPGTRLTVL.

The table lists this clone with a count of one. The chain couples TRBV6-5 to TRBJ1-2; no clear D. V lost 6 bases, J lost 5 bases, and 4 bases lay in between. The CDR3 has 10 residues. Germline loops: CDR1 MNHEY, CDR2 SVGAGI. Written as DNA, the CDR3 is TGTGCCAGCAGCCAGTATGGCTACACCTTC. This encodes CASSQYGYTF.

This chain connects TRBV2 to TRBJ1-4; D might be TRBD1 (6 bases). Trimming removed 6 bases at V and 3 bases at J, with 8 bases between. There are 13 residues in the CDR3. Germline CDR1 is SNHLY and CDR2 is FYNNEI. The CDR3, as DNA: TGTGCCAGCAGGACAGGCTCTAATGAAAAACTGTTTTTT. Protein: CASRTGSNEKLFF.

This chain uses TRBV18 with TRBJ1-1, with D possibly matching TRBD1 (5 bases). Trimming left V 6 bases short and J 1 base short, with 9 bases between. Germline assignment: CDR1 KGHSH and CDR2 LQKENI. The CDR3 runs to 13 residues. CDR3 in amino acids: CASSREGNTEAFF. CDR3 nucleotides: TGTGCCAGCTCCAGGGAGGGGAACACTGAAGCTTTCTTT.

The gene calls are TRBV4-2 and TRBJ2-2; 7 bases line up with TRBD1. The CDR3 is made up of 16 amino acids. V lost 0 bases, J lost 3 bases, and 4 bases stayed unmatched. Germline V gives CDR1 LGHNA, CDR2 YNFKEQ. This CDR3 is CASSQDRGYDTGELFF. The CDR3 nucleotides read TGTGCCAGCAGCCAAGACAGGGGGTACGACACCGGGGAGCTGTTTTTT.

This clone was observed a single time. The chain joins TRBV2 to TRBJ1-1; TRBD1 matches at 11 bases. CDR3 size: 15 residues. V was clipped by 6 bases and J by 4 bases; unmatched bases: 7. Germline loops: CDR1 SNHLY, CDR2 FYNNEI. The CDR3 DNA reads as TGTGCCAGCAGGGACAGGGGGCGTCTGGTCACTGAAGCTTTCTTT. It yields the protein CASRDRGRLVTEAFF.

This chain joins TRBV6-1 and TRBJ2-5; TRBD2 matches 10 bases. This CDR3 is 16 amino acids long. Germline CDR1 MNHNS, CDR2 SASEGT. Unmatched junction bases numbered 7, after V lost 1 base and J lost 5 bases. In DNA, the CDR3 is TGTGCCAGCAGTGAAGACCCGGGACTAGCGAGGGAGACCCAGTACTTC. This codes for CASSEDPGLARETQYF.

The chain has TRBV18 and TRBJ2-1; maybe TRBD2 (7 bases). The CDR3 is 14 amino acids. The ends were cut back, 8 bases at V and 1 base at J, with 12 bases in the middle. Germline V gene sequence: CDR1 KGHSH, CDR2 LQKENI. CDR3 sequence reads: CASRGGLSYNEQFF. Written as DNA, the CDR3 is TGTGCCAGCCGCGGGGGCCTTTCCTACAATGAGCAGTTCTTC.

This clone was observed once. This rearrangement joins TRBV2 to TRBJ1-1; D may be TRBD1 (5 bases). Deletions cut 6 bases from V and 7 bases from J, with 24 bases between. The CDR3 extends over 16 amino acids. Germline V gene lookup returns CDR1 SNHLY and CDR2 FYNNEI. CDR3 sequence: CASRGLTGTQSLEAFF. Here the CDR3 DNA reads TGTGCCAGCAGGGGCCTGACCGGGACTCAAAGTCTTGAAGCTTTCTTT. Full variable domain (outside the CDR3, taken from reference TRBV2 and TRBJ1-1): EPEVTQTPSHQVTQMGQEVILRCVPISNHLYFYWYRQILGQKVEFLVSFYNNEISEKSEIFDDQFSVERPDGSNFTLKIRSTKLEDSAMYFCASRGLTGTQSLEAFFGQGTRLTVV.

J is TRBJ2-7 and V is TRBV10-3, with D possibly being TRBD2 (6 bases). The germline V gene encodes CDR1 ENHRY and CDR2 SYGVKD. This CDR3 contains 13 residues. V was shortened by 8 bases and J by 0 bases, with 11 bases between the two germline ends. This CDR3 reads CAIGSGDSYEQYF. The CDR3, as DNA: TGTGCCATCGGCTCGGGGGACTCCTACGAGCAGTACTTC.

The V gene is TRBV10-3, the J gene TRBJ1-1; a possible D gene is TRBD1 (5 bases). Per germline, CDR1 ENHRY and CDR2 SYGVKD. The CDR3 has 14 amino acids. Trimming removed 6 bases at V and 0 bases at J, with 11 bases between. As DNA, the CDR3 is TGTGCCATCAGAGAGACAGATCTGAACACTGAAGCTTTCTTT. This codes for CAIRETDLNTEAFF.

This chain links TRBV19 with TRBJ1-5; D is unclear. CDR3 length equals 15 residues. V dropped 5 bases and J dropped 1 base, with 12 bases sitting between them. Germline V gene data show CDR1 as LNHDA and CDR2 as SQIVND (reference sequence). The CDR3 coding sequence is TGTGCCAGTAGTGTTGTGAGTTGGAGCAATCAGCCCCAGCATTTT. Protein: CASSVVSWSNQPQHF.

Details on this clone: Germline is not matched at one junction end, which may reflect a read error. V usage is TRBV7-9 and J usage is TRBJ2-6; no definite D call. The CDR3 is 16 amino acids. From germline, CDR1 is SEHNR and CDR2 FQNEAQ (reference sequence). CDR3 region: CASSVASAAGANVLTF. The CDR3 DNA reads as TGTGCCAGCAGCGTAGCCTCGGCGGCTGGGGCCAACGTCCTGACTTTC. Combining the CDR3 with reference TRBV7-9 and TRBJ2-6 gives the whole variable domain DTGVSQNPRHKITKRGQNVTFRCDPISEHNRLYWYRQTLGQGPEFLTYFQNEAQLEKSRLLSDRFSAERPKGSFSTLEIQRTEQGDSAMYLCASSVASAAGANVLTFGAGSRLTVL.

The rearrangement links TRBV29-1 to TRBJ1-1; D is uncertain. CDR1 and CDR2 from the germline V gene are SQVTM and ANQGSEA. V lost 3 bases to trimming and J lost 1 base, with 9 bases between them. The CDR3 consists of 13 residues. The CDR3 region is CSVDREGNTEAFF. The CDR3 nucleotides read TGCAGCGTTGACCGGGAGGGGAACACTGAAGCTTTCTTT. The full variable domain, its missing parts supplied by reference TRBV29-1 and TRBJ1-1, is SAVISQKPSRDICQRGTSLTIQCQVDSQVTMMFWYRQQPGQSLTLIATANQGSEATYESGFVIDKFPISRPNLTFSTLTVSNMSPEDSSIYLCSVDREGNTEAFFGQGTRLTVV.

This chain connects TRBV7-2 to TRBJ2-7; a weak D match, TRBD2 (5 bases). The germline gives CDR1 SGHTA, CDR2 FQGNSA. V was clipped by 6 bases and J by 0 bases, with 12 bases between them. This CDR3 region has 14 residues. The CDR3 loop is CASSLEGSSYEQYF. CDR3 nucleotides: TGTGCCAGCAGTCTAGAGGGCAGCTCCTACGAGCAGTACTTC. Combining the CDR3 with reference TRBV7-2 and TRBJ2-7 gives the whole variable domain GAGVSQSPSNKVTEKGKDVELRCDPISGHTALYWYRQSLGQGLEFLIYFQGNSAPDKSGLPSDRFSAERTGGSVSTLTIQRTQQEDSAVYLCASSLEGSSYEQYFGPGTRLTVT.

The CDR3 region is CASSRPQNSNQPQHF. CDR3 sequence (DNA): TGTGCCAGCAGCCGCCCGCAGAATAGCAATCAGCCCCAGCATTTT. The chain links TRBV6-6 to TRBJ1-5; D not resolved. With 6 bases removed from V and 0 bases from J, the gap between germline ends came to 12 bases. The germline V gene encodes CDR1 MNHNY and CDR2 SVGAGI (reference sequence). This CDR3 spans 15 amino acids.

The V and J genes are TRBV10-3 and TRBJ1-5, with 8 bases that match TRBD1. Germline-derived CDR1 and CDR2 are ENHRY and SYGVKD. The V and J ends lost 4 bases and 5 bases, in that order; junction bases with no gene match: 1. This CDR3 region has 13 residues. In DNA form, the CDR3 reads TGTGCCATCAGTGGGGGACAGGATCAGCCCCAGCATTTT. It codes for CAISGGQDQPQHF.

J is TRBJ2-1 and V is TRBV7-8; the match to TRBD2 covers 7 bases. Germline V CDR1 and CDR2: SGHVS, FQNEAQ. The CDR3 loop spans 16 amino acids. J gave up 1 base and V 4 bases, and 7 bases lay outside the gene matches. This chain's CDR3 is CASSSRVGGSYNEQFF. CDR3 nucleotide sequence: TGTGCCAGCAGCTCCCGGGTGGGGGGGTCCTACAATGAGCAGTTCTTC.

The chain combines TRBV7-3 with TRBJ1-2; D call uncertain. This CDR3 contains 13 residues. From germline, CDR1 is SGHTA and CDR2 FQGTGA. Trimming pared 1 base from V and 6 bases from J, leaving 9 bases between. The CDR3 reads CASSLSPGDGYTF. The CDR3 coding sequence is TGTGCCAGCAGCTTAAGTCCGGGTGATGGCTACACCTTC.

The chain recombines TRBV2 with TRBJ1-5; 9 nucleotides align to TRBD1. Trimming at V came to 2 bases and at J to 6 bases, leaving 5 bases not matched to a gene. The CDR3 spans 15 residues. Germline loops: CDR1 SNHLY, CDR2 FYNNEI. The CDR3 loop reads CASSESPTGGQPQHF. Here the CDR3 DNA reads TGTGCCAGCAGTGAATCCCCGACAGGGGGTCAGCCCCAGCATTTT. The whole variable domain, remainder taken from reference TRBV2 and TRBJ1-5, is EPEVTQTPSHQVTQMGQEVILRCVPISNHLYFYWYRQILGQKVEFLVSFYNNEISEKSEIFDDQFSVERPDGSNFTLKIRSTKLEDSAMYFCASSESPTGGQPQHFGDGTRLSIL.

This rearrangement joins TRBV5-1 to TRBJ2-3; perhaps TRBD2 as D (5 bases). The CDR3 spans 14 residues. Germline CDR1 SGHRS, CDR2 YFSETQ. Trimming removed 1 base from V and 6 bases from J, with 12 bases in between. The CDR3 DNA follows: TGCGCCAGCAGCTTGACCGGGGATGGGGATACGCAGTATTTT. Translating gives CASSLTGDGDTQYF.

This chain uses TRBV12-3 or TRBV12-4 with TRBJ2-2, with D unresolved. The length of the CDR3 is 12 residues. The V end lost 10 bases, the J end lost 4 bases, and 10 bases lay between the germline ends. Written as DNA, the CDR3 is TGTGCCACACCTGGCCCCACCGGGGAGCTGTTTTTT. This encodes CATPGPTGELFF.

The chain links TRBV29-1 to TRBJ2-1, with TRBD1 matching 7 bases. The germline V gene has CDR1 SQVTM and CDR2 ANQGSEA. Losses at the gene ends were 5 bases for V and 4 bases for J; bases not matched to a gene: 8. The CDR3 is made up of 14 amino acids. CDR3 DNA: TGCAGCGTTCTTCGACAGGGATGGTACAATGAGCAGTTCTTC. It encodes CSVLRQGWYNEQFF.

The J gene is TRBJ2-7, the V gene TRBV4-3; D is possibly TRBD1 (6 bases). There are 15 residues in the CDR3. V was shortened by 3 bases and J by 0 bases, with 12 bases between the two germline ends. Germline CDR1 is LGHNA and CDR2 is YSLEER. CDR3 amino acids: CASSQGTGSSYEQYF. CDR3 nucleotides: TGCGCCAGCAGCCAGGGAACAGGGAGCTCCTACGAGCAGTACTTC.

The J gene is TRBJ2-1, the V gene TRBV7-2; 15 bases map to TRBD2. CDR3 length: 16 amino acids. CDR1 SGHTA and CDR2 FQGNSA come from the germline V gene. The trim removed 8 bases at V and 7 bases at J, leaving 9 bases unmatched. The CDR3 sequence is CASAWTSGGARNEQFF. The CDR3 coding sequence is TGTGCCAGCGCCTGGACTAGCGGGGGGGCTCGTAATGAGCAGTTCTTC.